The 4 T cell receptor beta chains below come from one sample, sequenced in a study of T cell repertoires in MIS-A myocarditis. Sequencing was performed with immunoSEQ multiplex PCR; in TCRdb, only in-frame clones are kept and a portion is missing. The sample yields around 7,000 clones, around 84% seen once. Sequencing was done on a sample of right inferior lung lobe tissue obtained at autopsy. These receptor sequences come from a man aged 18 to 35 with fulminant myocarditis from multisystem inflammatory syndrome in adults (MIS-A) after COVID-19.

The chain joins TRBV20-1 to TRBJ2-5; D is ambiguous. Germline CDR1 is DFQATT and CDR2 is SNEGSKA (reference sequence). Trimming left V 0 bases short and J 5 bases short, with 4 bases between. This CDR3 has 11 residues. DNA for the CDR3: TGCAGTGCTAGAGAGGACGAGACCCAGTACTTC. Protein sequence: CSAREDETQYF.

The V call is TRBV7-2, the J call TRBJ2-2, with TRBD1 matching over 7 bases. This CDR3 has 15 amino acids. The germline CDR1 and CDR2 sequences are SGHTA and FQGNSA. The V segment lost 1 base and the J segment 5 bases; nucleotides outside the gene matches: 4. This CDR3 is CASSLGAGGTGELFF. For the CDR3, the DNA is TGTGCCAGCAGCTTAGGAGCAGGGGGAACCGGGGAGCTGTTTTTT.

V is TRBV7-2 and J is TRBJ2-1; TRBD2 agrees at 8 bases. The CDR3 runs to 17 residues. Trimming removed 4 bases from V and 0 bases from J; junction bases left unmatched: 8. The germline CDR1 and CDR2 sequences are SGHTA and FQGNSA. The chain's CDR3 is CASSSPVAGGSYNEQFF. The CDR3 bases are TGTGCCAGCAGCTCACCGGTTGCGGGAGGCTCCTACAATGAGCAGTTCTTC.

V gene TRBV13 combines with J gene TRBJ1-1; tentative D call: TRBD1 (5 bases). The CDR3 contains 14 residues. CDR1 and CDR2 from the germline V gene are PRHDT and FYEKMQ (reference sequence). Between the trimmed V and J ends, which lost 5 bases and 0 bases, there was a span of 10 bases. The CDR3 coding sequence is TGTGCCAGCAGCGTGACAGCCATGAACACTGAAGCTTTCTTT. It specifies CASSVTAMNTEAFF. The variable domain in full, completed from reference TRBV13 and TRBJ1-1, reads AAGVIQSPRHLIKEKRETATLKCYPIPRHDTVYWYQQGPGQDPQFLISFYEKMQSDKGSIPDRFSAQQFSDYHSELNMSSLELGDSALYFCASSVTAMNTEAFFGQGTRLTVV.